The 31 T cell receptor beta chains listed next were all sequenced from one sample in a study of blood T cell repertoires in COVID-19 (dated by TCRdb to about 2020). Preparation of the library involved the immunoSEQ multiplex PCR assay. TCRdb stores this immuneACCESS table with in-frame sequences only. Part of the clones is absent; in the studies checked, under half of the shortfall reflects unresolved V genes, and no reason is known for the rest. The sample records approximately 250,000 clones, about 89% of which are singletons. The ten largest clones capture around 8.8% of the sample. Sequenced: peripheral blood. Every receptor here comes from a man between 40 and 49 years old with active or convalescent COVID-19.

This chain links TRBV27 with TRBJ1-1; TRBD1 might be the D (6 bases). The V gene's germline CDR1 is MNHEY and CDR2 SMNVEV (reference sequence). V dropped 6 bases and J dropped 4 bases, with 12 bases sitting between them. This CDR3 spans 13 amino acids. The CDR3 nucleotides read TGTGCCAGCAGACTTAACAGGGTCACTGAAGCTTTCTTT. This encodes CASRLNRVTEAFF.

This clone was observed a single time. The chain combines TRBV6-1 with TRBJ1-5, with D unresolved. CDR1 is MNHNS and CDR2 is SASEGT in the germline V gene. The germline V and J ends were trimmed by 3 bases and 6 bases, with 12 bases remaining between them. This CDR3 spans 14 amino acids. Here the CDR3 reads CASSDHRGGQPQHF. DNA for the CDR3: TGTGCCAGCAGTGACCACCGGGGAGGTCAGCCCCAGCATTTT.

This sequence joins TRBV6-5 and TRBJ1-1, with 7 bases fitting TRBD1. The CDR3 runs 13 residues. CDR1 and CDR2 from the germline V gene are MNHEY and SVGAGI. The V segment lost 5 bases and the J segment 7 bases; nucleotides outside the gene matches: 7. CDR3 sequence: CASSPLGDSEAFF. The CDR3 DNA sequence: TGTGCCAGCAGTCCTCTCGGGGACAGTGAAGCTTTCTTT.

The sample holds a few counts of this clone. V is TRBV2 and J is TRBJ2-2, with D perhaps matching TRBD1 (6 bases). V lost 5 bases and J lost 4, with 8 bases in between. The CDR3 loop spans 13 amino acids. Germline V CDR1 and CDR2: SNHLY, FYNNEI. The CDR3 region is CASSQTGTGELFF. The CDR3 DNA reads as TGTGCCAGCAGTCAGACAGGCACCGGGGAGCTGTTTTTT.

The chain uses TRBV24-1 and TRBJ1-1, with a possible D match to TRBD1 (5 bases). Trimming stripped 9 bases from V and 4 bases from J, with 14 bases between. Germline values: CDR1 KGHDR, CDR2 SFDVKD. This CDR3 is built from 13 residues. CDR3 coding DNA: TGTGCCACCTCTAGGGGACTAGGCACTGAAGCTTTCTTT. As protein: CATSRGLGTEAFF.

The gene calls are TRBV10-3 and TRBJ1-2; D may be TRBD1 (6 bases). The CDR3 length is 15 residues. Deletions cut 2 bases from V and 2 bases from J, with 12 bases between. Germline V lookup: CDR1 ENHRY, CDR2 SYGVKD. The CDR3 loop is CAISETGQTNYGYTF. As DNA, the CDR3 is TGTGCCATCAGTGAGACAGGGCAAACGAACTATGGCTACACCTTC.

The chain carries TRBV25-1 and TRBJ1-1; 7 positions agree with TRBD1. Germline loops: CDR1 MGHDK, CDR2 SYGVNS. V lost 4 bases and J lost 0; bases outside the gene matches: 5. The CDR3 has 15 amino acids. The CDR3 region has the DNA TGTGCCAGCAGTGCCCCCGGGACAGTGAACACTGAAGCTTTCTTT. Amino acids: CASSAPGTVNTEAFF.

Only one count was recorded for this clone. The chain couples TRBV30 to TRBJ2-1; 9 nucleotides align to TRBD2. The CDR3 is 18 residues long. Germline V lookup: CDR1 GTSNPN, CDR2 SVGIG (reference sequence). V trimming: 5 bases; J trimming: 0 bases; junction bases outside the gene matches: 14. CDR3 DNA: TGTGCCTGGCCGACAAGGACTAGCGCCATAAGCTCCTACAATGAGCAGTTCTTC. This translates into CAWPTRTSAISSYNEQFF.

In this sample, this clone turned up once. The rearrangement links TRBV6-6 to TRBJ1-5; D is perhaps TRBD1 (5 bases). Germline lookup yields CDR1 MNHNY and CDR2 SVGAGI (reference sequence). The CDR3 is 14 residues long. V lost 7 bases to trimming and J lost 3 bases, with 13 bases between them. The CDR3 protein is CASKGDSNNQPQHF. The CDR3 DNA reads TGTGCCAGCAAAGGAGACAGCAACAATCAGCCCCAGCATTTT.

CDR3: CASSLQGRNNEQFF. For the CDR3, the DNA is TGTGCCAGCAGCTTACAGGGGCGGAACAATGAGCAGTTCTTC. V usage is TRBV7-9 and J usage is TRBJ2-1; possibly TRBD1 for D (6 bases). The CDR3 is 14 residues long. Germline CDR1 SEHNR, CDR2 FQNEAQ (reference sequence). V lost 2 bases and J lost 5, with 10 bases in between.

The V call is TRBV5-4, the J call TRBJ2-1, with TRBD2 as a possible D gene (5 bases). V lost 4 bases to trimming and J lost 2 bases, with 13 bases between them. In germline, CDR1 is SGHNT, CDR2 YYREEE (reference sequence). The CDR3 runs to 15 residues. CDR3 region: CASSPSGSPYNEQFF. CDR3 nucleotide sequence: TGTGCCAGCAGCCCCTCGGGGTCGCCCTACAATGAGCAGTTCTTC.

This clone appeared a few times. The chain combines TRBV2 with TRBJ1-5, with 7 bases matching TRBD1. This CDR3 contains 15 residues. V was pared by 5 bases and J by 4 bases, with 8 bases of the junction left unmatched. Germline V lookup: CDR1 SNHLY, CDR2 FYNNEI. The chain's CDR3 is CASSLTGVRNQPQHF. The CDR3 nucleotides are TGTGCCAGCAGTCTTACAGGGGTACGGAATCAGCCCCAGCATTTT. Full variable domain (missing parts from reference TRBV2 and TRBJ1-5): EPEVTQTPSHQVTQMGQEVILRCVPISNHLYFYWYRQILGQKVEFLVSFYNNEISEKSEIFDDQFSVERPDGSNFTLKIRSTKLEDSAMYFCASSLTGVRNQPQHFGDGTRLSIL.

The V call is TRBV5-4, the J call TRBJ2-1, with a possible D match to TRBD2 (6 bases). This CDR3 contains 14 residues. Germline CDR1 SGHNT, CDR2 YYREEE (reference sequence). V was pared by 2 bases and J by 1 base, with 7 bases between. CDR3 sequence (DNA): TGTGCCAGCAGCTTAAGCGGGTCCTACAATGAGCAGTTCTTC. Protein product: CASSLSGSYNEQFF.

This clone was detected a few times. V is TRBV28 and J is TRBJ1-6; tentative D call: TRBD1 (6 bases). From germline, CDR1 is MDHEN and CDR2 SYDVKM. V dropped 6 bases and J dropped 4 bases, with 16 bases sitting between them. The CDR3 has 16 residues. The CDR3 DNA reads TGTGCCAGCAGCCTCCTGCAGGGGCAATATAATTCACCCCTCCACTTT. It yields the protein CASSLLQGQYNSPLHF. Full variable domain (outside the CDR3, taken from reference TRBV28 and TRBJ1-6): DVKVTQSSRYLVKRTGEKVFLECVQDMDHENMFWYRQDPGLGLRLIYFSYDVKMKEKGDIPEGYSVSREKKERFSLILESASTNQTSMYLCASSLLQGQYNSPLHFGNGTRLTVT.

The rearrangement uses TRBV4-2 and TRBJ1-6; 7 nucleotides match TRBD1. Trimming removed 1 base from V and 9 bases from J; junction bases left unmatched: 15. Germline CDR1 and CDR2: LGHNA and YNFKEQ. The length of the CDR3 is 18 residues. CDR3 region: CASSQVNRGSGLGSPLHF. The CDR3 DNA follows: TGTGCCAGCAGCCAAGTCAACAGGGGATCTGGGTTAGGTTCACCCCTCCACTTT.

The gene calls are TRBV27 and TRBJ1-1, with TRBD1 identical over 8 bases. Germline CDR1 MNHEY, CDR2 SMNVEV (reference sequence). The CDR3 extends over 13 amino acids. Losses at the gene ends were 5 bases for V and 8 bases for J; bases not matched to a gene: 7. Here the CDR3 reads CASSPPDREEAFF. DNA of the CDR3: TGTGCCAGCAGTCCACCGGACAGGGAGGAAGCTTTCTTT.

The chain links TRBV14 to TRBJ2-1; 8 positions match TRBD1. V lost 6 bases, J lost 8 bases, and 12 bases stayed unmatched. CDR1 is SGHDN, CDR2 FVKESK, per germline. The CDR3 runs 15 residues. CDR3 amino acids: CASSIPRDRLDEQFF. The CDR3 region has the DNA TGTGCCAGCAGTATACCCCGGGACAGGTTGGATGAGCAGTTCTTC.

This clone was observed once. The chain has TRBV5-1 and TRBJ1-1, with 8 nucleotides matching TRBD1. The germline V gene encodes CDR1 SGHRS and CDR2 YFSETQ. The J segment lost 4 bases and the V segment lost 4 bases, leaving 3 bases of the junction unmatched. This CDR3 has 13 amino acids. The CDR3 spells CASSVGQGTEAFF. The CDR3 nucleotides read TGCGCCAGCAGCGTCGGACAGGGCACTGAAGCTTTCTTT.

CDR3 nucleotides: TGCGCCAGCAGCCAAGTTGGGCAGCTTCTAACTAATGAAAAACTGTTTTTT. This encodes CASSQVGQLLTNEKLFF. This sequence joins TRBV4-1 and TRBJ1-4; no clear D. Per the germline V gene, CDR1 is MGHRA and CDR2 is YSYEKL. This CDR3 is built from 17 residues. Trimming removed 1 base at V and 1 base at J, with 13 bases between.

As for this clone: Other nucleotide sequences in the sample specify the same CDR3. The V gene is TRBV9, the J gene TRBJ2-1; D is perhaps TRBD2 (6 bases). CDR1 is SGDLS, CDR2 YYNGEE, per germline. The CDR3 sequence is 13 residues long. Trimming shortened V by 0 bases and J by 7 bases, and 8 bases separated the two germline ends. The CDR3: CASSVGSGNEQFF. CDR3 coding DNA: TGTGCCAGCAGCGTAGGCAGCGGGAATGAGCAGTTCTTC.

A remark on this clone: Compared with germline, one end of the junction differs, possibly owing to a read error. This chain joins TRBV7-8 and TRBJ2-2, with D possibly being TRBD2 (7 bases). CDR1 is SGHVS and CDR2 is FQNEAQ in the germline V gene. This CDR3 contains 15 residues. The CDR3 DNA reads as TGTGCCAACAGCGGGCCGGGGGGCGGCACCGGGGAGCTGTTTTTT. Protein: CANSGPGGGTGELFF.

The chain links TRBV6-5 to TRBJ2-7; TRBD2 is a possible D gene (5 bases). The V gene lost 7 bases and the J gene lost 1 base, with 11 bases spanning the gap. The CDR3 contains 13 residues. The germline V gene encodes CDR1 MNHEY and CDR2 SVGAGI. CDR3 protein: CASTEGVSYEQYF. CDR3 nucleotide sequence: TGTGCCAGCACCGAGGGAGTATCCTACGAGCAGTACTTC.

This clone appeared once. This sequence joins TRBV2 and TRBJ1-6, with D maybe TRBD1 (6 bases). CDR1 is SNHLY, CDR2 FYNNEI, per germline. The CDR3 is 16 amino acids. The V and J ends lost 7 bases and 0 bases respectively, with 13 bases between them. The CDR3 bases are TGTGCCAGCAATAGGATGGACAGCTCCTATAATTCACCCCTCCACTTT. Translation gives CASNRMDSSYNSPLHF.

This chain uses TRBV28 with TRBJ1-2; 10 nucleotides align to TRBD1. CDR3 length equals 17 residues. The V and J ends lost 2 bases and 6 bases, in that order; junction bases with no gene match: 12. CDR1 is MDHEN, CDR2 SYDVKM, per germline. CDR3 protein: CASSLGSGTGAIDGYTF. The CDR3 region has the DNA TGTGCCAGCAGTTTAGGATCCGGGACAGGGGCTATCGATGGCTACACCTTC.

For the CDR3, the DNA is TGTGCCAGCAGTGACAGCGGACGTTCTGGGGCCAACGTCCTGACTTTC. Encoded protein: CASSDSGRSGANVLTF. The chain carries TRBV25-1 and TRBJ2-6, with D possibly being TRBD2 (5 bases). V dropped 3 bases and J dropped 1 base, with 10 bases sitting between them. From germline, CDR1 is MGHDK and CDR2 SYGVNS. The CDR3 length is 16 residues. Full variable domain (remainder filled in from reference TRBV25-1 and TRBJ2-6): EADIYQTPRYLVIGTGKKITLECSQTMGHDKMYWYQQDPGMELHLIHYSYGVNSTEKGDLSSESTVSRIRTEHFPLTLESARPSHTSQYLCASSDSGRSGANVLTFGAGSRLTVL.

The chain couples TRBV7-8 to TRBJ2-5; the match to TRBD1 covers 8 bases. The CDR3 is made up of 13 amino acids. Germline V gene data show CDR1 as SGHVS and CDR2 as FQNEAQ. Unmatched junction bases numbered 1, after V lost 5 bases and J lost 2 bases. CDR3: CASSRDRQETQYF. The CDR3 nucleotides are TGTGCCAGCAGCCGGGACAGGCAAGAGACCCAGTACTTC.

The genes are TRBV9 and TRBJ1-5; D is undetermined. V was shortened by 4 bases and J by 7 bases, with 15 bases between the two germline ends. CDR3 length: 14 residues. Germline assignment: CDR1 SGDLS and CDR2 YYNGEE. The CDR3 loop reads CASSYDEGSQPQHF. The CDR3 region has the DNA TGTGCCAGCAGCTACGATGAGGGAAGCCAGCCCCAGCATTTT.

This rearrangement joins TRBV15 to TRBJ2-2; 10 nucleotides align to TRBD1. Trimming at V came to 3 bases and at J to 6 bases, leaving 4 bases not matched to a gene. CDR3 size: 15 residues. CDR1 and CDR2 (germline): LNHNV, YYDKDF (reference sequence). In DNA form, the CDR3 reads TGTGCCACCAGCAGGGAAGGGACAGGGGCCGGGGAGCTGTTTTTT. It yields the protein CATSREGTGAGELFF.

This clone was seen more than once but under ten times. CDR3 residues: CASSTDRSNQPQHF. Written as DNA, the CDR3 is TGTGCCAGCAGTACCGACAGAAGCAATCAGCCCCAGCATTTT. The genes are TRBV6-6 and TRBJ1-5; D is perhaps TRBD1 (5 bases). The germline V and J ends were trimmed by 5 bases and 1 base, with 9 bases remaining between them. The CDR3 has 14 residues. Germline V gene sequence: CDR1 MNHNY, CDR2 SVGAGI (reference sequence).

The CDR3 DNA sequence: TGTGCCACCAGCAGACGGACAGGGGGCACTGAAGCTTTCTTT. Amino acid sequence: CATSRRTGGTEAFF. This rearrangement joins TRBV15 to TRBJ1-1, with TRBD1 matching over 10 bases. The CDR3 extends over 14 amino acids. CDR1 and CDR2 from the germline V gene are LNHNV and YYDKDF (reference sequence). J gave up 4 bases and V 2 bases, and 1 base lay outside the gene matches.

The V call is TRBV7-8, the J call TRBJ1-2; 10 bases agree with TRBD1. Germline CDR1 reads SGHVS; CDR2 reads FQNEAQ. The ends lost 0 bases at V and 1 base at J; junction bases unmatched: 5. This CDR3 comprises 17 residues. Here the CDR3 DNA reads TGTGCCAGCAGCTTAGCGGTGGGGACAGGGGTTAACTATGGCTACACCTTC. Amino acids: CASSLAVGTGVNYGYTF. The full variable domain, rest sourced from reference TRBV7-8 and TRBJ1-2, is GAGVSQSPRYKVAKRGQDVALRCDPISGHVSLFWYQQALGQGPEFLTYFQNEAQLDKSGLPSDRFFAERPEGSVSTLKIQRTQQEDSAVYLCASSLAVGTGVNYGYTFGSGTRLTVV.